This T cell receptor beta chain appears in the sequencing data of a study of blood T cell repertoires in COVID-19. Overall study context: The cDNA or gDNA used as material had been derived from T cells, B-cell-depleted T cells, or PBMCs.

Trimming took 0 bases from V and 7 from J; bases not matched to a gene: 9. This CDR3 spans 16 amino acids. CDR1 is LGHDT and CDR2 is YNNKEL in the germline V gene (reference sequence). Assay: immunoSEQ multiplex PCR; the TCRdb copy retains only in-frame clones and omits some. Of roughly 250,000 clones listed, 84% are singletons. The chain couples TRBV3-1 (or the pseudogene TRBV3-2) to TRBJ1-2; TRBD1 agrees at 9 bases. What was sequenced was peripheral blood. The clonotype was recovered from a man aged 50-60 years with acute or convalescent COVID-19. This chain's CDR3 is CASSQDHRGRMGGYTF. CDR3 nucleotides: TGTGCCAGCAGCCAAGATCACAGGGGGCGCATGGGTGGCTACACCTTC.